This entry lists 29 T cell receptor beta chains sequenced from one sample in a study of blood T cell repertoires in COVID-19 (TCRdb year 2020). Library creation used the immunoSEQ multiplex PCR assay. In TCRdb, the immuneACCESS table is reduced to in-frame sequences with V and J assigned. These tables do not hold every clone; where another copy was compared, an unresolved V gene accounts for under half, and the others remain unexplained. The sample has 140,000 to 150,000 clones on record, 89% of them singletons. Around 1.5% of the sample goes to the ten largest clones. Source material: peripheral blood. These TCRs come from a human donor in a cohort sampled during active COVID-19.

This chain links TRBV19 with TRBJ1-2; D possibly corresponds to TRBD1 (5 bases). V dropped 7 bases and J dropped 3 bases, with 24 bases sitting between them. Germline CDR1 LNHDA, CDR2 SQIVND (reference sequence). CDR3 length equals 17 residues. DNA for the CDR3: TGTGCCAGTACCAGTATCAGCCAAGTGGGGCTATACTATGGCTACACCTTC. Its translation is CASTSISQVGLYYGYTF.

By its share, this clone is medium-sized. The rearrangement joins TRBV21-1 to TRBJ1-2; the table gives TRBD1 as D, unverified against the DNA. TRBV21-1 corresponds to a pseudogene. The CDR3 length is 14 residues. The CDR3 reads CASSSQGPRLGYTF. CDR3 DNA: TGTGCCAGCAGCAGTCAGGGGCCCCGGCTTGGCTACACCTTC.

J is TRBJ2-7 and V is TRBV7-8; D is perhaps TRBD2 (5 bases). V was cut by 4 bases and J by 0 bases, with 7 bases left in between. Germline V gives CDR1 SGHVS, CDR2 FQNEAQ. The CDR3 length is 13 residues. The CDR3 DNA follows: TGTGCCAGCAGCTCGGGGAACTCCTACGAGCAGTACTTC. Encoded protein: CASSSGNSYEQYF.

The genes are TRBV19 and TRBJ1-6, with TRBD1 matching over 8 bases. Germline-derived CDR1 and CDR2 are LNHDA and SQIVND (reference sequence). The CDR3 extends over 15 amino acids. V lost 7 bases to trimming and J lost 6 bases; unmatched junction nucleotides: 8. CDR3 in DNA: TGTGCCAGTAATCCGTATACAGGGGGTAATTCACCCCTCCACTTT. It specifies CASNPYTGGNSPLHF.

The CDR3 DNA sequence: TGTGCCAGCAGATGGCGGGGGGGGTACCAAGAGACCCAGTACTTC. Amino acids: CASRWRGGYQETQYF. The V and J genes are TRBV2 and TRBJ2-5, with TRBD2 matching 9 bases. The CDR3 spans 15 residues. Per germline, CDR1 SNHLY and CDR2 FYNNEI. V lost 6 bases to trimming and J lost 0 bases; unmatched junction nucleotides: 5.

V and J are TRBV11-2 and TRBJ2-3; 12 nucleotides agree with TRBD2. Germline V CDR1 and CDR2: SGHAT, FQNNGV. The junction had 2 bases not matched to a gene; V was cut back by 1 base and J by 3 bases. The CDR3 has 16 amino acids. Here the CDR3 reads CASSLALAGGTDTQYF. For the CDR3, the DNA is TGTGCCAGCAGCTTAGCTCTAGCGGGGGGGACAGATACGCAGTATTTT.

J is TRBJ2-5 and V is TRBV5-1; D unresolved. Trimming cost V 4 bases and J 4 bases, with 14 bases left between them. CDR1 is SGHRS and CDR2 is YFSETQ in the germline V gene. The CDR3 has 14 residues. The CDR3 here is CASSPSTQRETQYF. The CDR3 coding sequence is TGCGCCAGCAGCCCCAGCACCCAGCGAGAGACCCAGTACTTC.

The genes are TRBV6-2 or TRBV6-3 and TRBJ2-5, with D possibly TRBD1 on 6 matching bases. Germline V lookup: CDR1 MNHEY, CDR2 SVGEGT. Deletions cut 5 bases from V and 0 bases from J, with 7 bases between. The CDR3 has 13 amino acids. The CDR3 is CASSGTYQETQYF. CDR3 in DNA: TGTGCCAGCAGTGGGACATACCAAGAGACCCAGTACTTC.

This chain joins TRBV15 and TRBJ1-6; tentative D call: TRBD1 (6 bases). Looked up from germline, CDR1 is LNHNV and CDR2 is YYDKDF (reference sequence). Trimming removed 0 bases at V and 7 bases at J, with 10 bases between. The CDR3 has 15 amino acids. The CDR3 DNA sequence: TGTGCCACCAGCAGAGAACAGGGCCGAAATTCACCCCTCCACTTT. Its protein is CATSREQGRNSPLHF.

This clone was observed a few times. This chain links TRBV4-3 with TRBJ2-5, with no clear D. The CDR3 spans 14 residues. V shed 0 bases and J shed 2 bases, with 7 bases lying between them. The germline V gene encodes CDR1 LGHNA and CDR2 YSLEER. The CDR3 nucleotides are TGCGCCAGCAGCCAAGATCGGAGACAAGAGACCCAGTACTTC. Amino acids: CASSQDRRQETQYF.

This chain joins TRBV15 and TRBJ1-4; a possible D gene is TRBD1 (6 bases). Trimming took off 2 bases at V and 7 bases at J, with 14 bases between the two ends. Germline loops: CDR1 LNHNV, CDR2 YYDKDF (reference sequence). The length of the CDR3 is 15 residues. In DNA, the CDR3 is TGTGCCACCAGCAGACCGGACAGCCCCAGTGAAAAACTGTTTTTT. It codes for CATSRPDSPSEKLFF.

This chain connects TRBV6-5 to TRBJ1-3; D may be TRBD1 (5 bases). Germline V gene data show CDR1 as MNHEY and CDR2 as SVGAGI. Trimming pared 11 bases from V and 0 bases from J, leaving 14 bases between. The CDR3 sequence is 14 residues long. CDR3 bases: TGTGCCGGGGGGGATCCGACCTCTGGAAACACCATATATTTT. Residues: CAGGDPTSGNTIYF.

The V call is TRBV27, the J call TRBJ1-2; the D is unclear. This CDR3 is 13 amino acids long. Looked up from germline, CDR1 is MNHEY and CDR2 is SMNVEV (reference sequence). V dropped 3 bases and J dropped 6 bases, with 11 bases sitting between them. The chain's CDR3 is CASSFSGGDGYTF. CDR3 nucleotide sequence: TGTGCCAGCAGTTTCTCGGGAGGCGATGGCTACACCTTC.

The chain couples TRBV7-2 to TRBJ1-6, with D unclear. This CDR3 region has 13 residues. With 5 bases removed from V and 14 bases from J, the gap between germline ends came to 16 bases. In germline, CDR1 is SGHTA, CDR2 FQGNSA. CDR3 sequence: CASSAQVTATLHF. CDR3 bases: TGTGCCAGCAGCGCGCAAGTAACAGCTACCCTCCACTTT.

With regard to this clone: Within the sample, other DNA sequences also encode this same CDR3. The chain combines TRBV9 with TRBJ1-3; D remains unclear. V was pared by 2 bases and J by 2 bases, with 8 bases between. The CDR3 contains 14 residues. Germline CDR1 and CDR2: SGDLS and YYNGEE. The CDR3, as DNA: TGTGCCAGCAGCGTTCGGGGTGCTGGAAACACCATATATTTT. Its translation: CASSVRGAGNTIYF.

The chain has TRBV9 and TRBJ1-1; TRBD1 aligns across 7 bases. V lost 0 bases to trimming and J lost 5 bases; unmatched junction nucleotides: 4. The CDR3 consists of 14 residues. CDR1 is SGDLS, CDR2 YYNGEE, per germline. CDR3 in DNA: TGTGCCAGCAGCGTAGGAGGGGGCAGGACTGAAGCTTTCTTT. Encoded protein: CASSVGGGRTEAFF.

The chain uses TRBV6-2 or TRBV6-3 and TRBJ1-5; no reliable D call. This CDR3 is 12 amino acids long. CDR1 is MNHEY, CDR2 SVGEGT, per germline. Trimming left V 6 bases short and J 5 bases short, with 8 bases between. Written as DNA, the CDR3 is TGTGCCAGCAGCACCCGCGATCAGCCCCAGCATTTT. Encoded protein: CASSTRDQPQHF.

The V gene is TRBV19, the J gene TRBJ2-3; 7 bases agree with TRBD1. Trimming removed 4 bases from V and 4 bases from J; junction bases left unmatched: 5. This CDR3 comprises 14 residues. The germline V gene encodes CDR1 LNHDA and CDR2 SQIVND (reference sequence). CDR3 DNA sequence: TGTGCCAGTAGTAGGAGACAGGGTCCAGATACGCAGTATTTT. It translates to CASSRRQGPDTQYF.

This clone came up once. The rearrangement uses TRBV12-5 and TRBJ2-7; tentative D call: TRBD1 (5 bases). This CDR3 has 13 amino acids. The germline gives CDR1 LGHNT, CDR2 FRNRAP. The V and J ends lost 1 base and 9 bases respectively, with 13 bases between them. For the CDR3, the DNA is TGTGCTAGTGGTTTGGGACAAGGGGCAGGGCAGTACTTC. Translated: CASGLGQGAGQYF.

The chain carries TRBV19 and TRBJ1-3, with TRBD1 identical over 8 bases. Looked up from germline, CDR1 is LNHDA and CDR2 is SQIVND (reference sequence). This CDR3 region has 20 residues. With 4 bases clipped from V and 4 bases from J, the junction kept 21 bases outside the gene matches. CDR3 in DNA: TGTGCCAGTAGTACCAGGGGGCCAGCGGTCGTCGAAGTTCCGGGAAACACCATATATTTT. This translates into CASSTRGPAVVEVPGNTIYF.

CDR3 region: CASAASGGNEQFF. The CDR3 DNA is TGTGCCAGCGCCGCTAGCGGGGGAAATGAGCAGTTCTTC. The chain is built from TRBV7-3 and TRBJ2-1; 10 nucleotides agree with TRBD2. CDR1 SGHTA and CDR2 FQGTGA come from the germline V gene. The CDR3 sequence is 13 residues long. V lost 8 bases and J lost 7; bases outside the gene matches: 5.

This clone was seen just once. The rearrangement uses TRBV7-9 and TRBJ1-1; the D gene is possibly TRBD1 (6 bases). CDR1 SEHNR and CDR2 FQNEAQ come from the germline V gene (reference sequence). Trimming removed 5 bases from V and 4 bases from J, with 14 bases in between. The CDR3 consists of 14 residues. CDR3 loop: CASSLQGPVTEAFF. In DNA form, the CDR3 reads TGTGCCAGCAGCCTTCAGGGGCCAGTCACTGAAGCTTTCTTT.

The CDR3 DNA reads as TGTGCCAGCTCACCAGGACTCCCACGAGGGAGGTACGAGCAGTACTTC. It codes for CASSPGLPRGRYEQYF. This sequence joins TRBV18 and TRBJ2-7; D might be TRBD2 (6 bases). This CDR3 has 16 residues. The germline V gene has CDR1 KGHSH and CDR2 LQKENI. Trimming stripped 2 bases from V and 4 bases from J, with 18 bases between.

The sample holds one count of this clone. This chain links TRBV18 with TRBJ1-1, with a tentative D call TRBD1 (5 bases). The CDR3 has 16 residues. Per germline, CDR1 KGHSH and CDR2 LQKENI. Trimming shortened V by 2 bases and J by 4 bases, and 17 bases separated the two germline ends. The CDR3 loop is CASSPYNAGGATEAFF. Here the CDR3 DNA reads TGTGCCAGCTCACCATATAATGCAGGAGGGGCCACTGAAGCTTTCTTT. The whole variable domain, remainder taken from reference TRBV18 and TRBJ1-1, is NAGVMQNPRHLVRRRGQEARLRCSPMKGHSHVYWYRQLPEEGLKFMVYLQKENIIDESGMPKERFSAEFPKEGPSILRIQQVVRGDSAAYFCASSPYNAGGATEAFFGQGTRLTVV.

This chain joins TRBV4-1 and TRBJ2-1; a possible D gene is TRBD2 (5 bases). The CDR3 loop spans 14 amino acids. Germline V gene lookup returns CDR1 MGHRA and CDR2 YSYEKL. V lost 4 bases, J lost 4 bases, and 11 bases lay in between. The CDR3 region has the DNA TGCGCCAGCAGCCTAAGGACTGCTTACAATGAGCAGTTCTTC. Its translation is CASSLRTAYNEQFF.

The genes are TRBV5-1 and TRBJ2-1; no firm D call. Germline loops: CDR1 SGHRS, CDR2 YFSETQ. V lost 0 bases, J lost 6 bases, and 4 bases lay in between. The CDR3 covers 12 residues. CDR3 DNA: TGCGCCAGCAGCTTGGCGGGCAATGAGCAGTTCTTC. Residues: CASSLAGNEQFF.

The V call is TRBV10-1, the J call TRBJ2-6; TRBD1 agrees at 7 bases. The V gene's germline CDR1 is WNHNN and CDR2 SYGVQD (reference sequence). The V segment lost 5 bases and the J segment 1 base; nucleotides outside the gene matches: 8. This CDR3 has 17 residues. The CDR3 DNA sequence: TGCGCCAGCAGTACCGGGACAGCGACGTCTGGGGCCAACGTCCTGACTTTC. Translating gives CASSTGTATSGANVLTF.

This chain joins TRBV6-5 and TRBJ2-7, with 7 bases matching TRBD1. Germline loops: CDR1 MNHEY, CDR2 SVGAGI. This CDR3 is 16 amino acids long. V shed 4 bases and J 1 base; nucleotides not matched to a gene: 10. CDR3 amino acids: CASSFDRDSQSYEQYF. The CDR3 coding sequence is TGTGCCAGCAGTTTTGACAGGGACAGCCAGTCCTACGAGCAGTACTTC.

The chain joins TRBV5-1 to TRBJ1-3; perhaps TRBD1 as D (6 bases). The germline V and J ends were trimmed by 1 base and 3 bases, with 8 bases remaining between them. Germline-derived CDR1 and CDR2 are SGHRS and YFSETQ. The CDR3 runs to 14 residues. The CDR3 DNA reads as TGCGCCAGCAGCTTGAAGGGGGATGGAAACACCATATATTTT. It specifies CASSLKGDGNTIYF.